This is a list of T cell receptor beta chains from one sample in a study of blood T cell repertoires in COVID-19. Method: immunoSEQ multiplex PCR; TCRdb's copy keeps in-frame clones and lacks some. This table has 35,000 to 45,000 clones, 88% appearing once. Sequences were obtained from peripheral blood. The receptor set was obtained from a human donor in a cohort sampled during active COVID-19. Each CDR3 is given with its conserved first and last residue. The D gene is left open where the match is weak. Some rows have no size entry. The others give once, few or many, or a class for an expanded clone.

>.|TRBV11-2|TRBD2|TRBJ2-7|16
CASSLVGTSGSYEQYF
TGTGCCAGCAGCTTAGTAGGGACTAGCGGCTCCTACGAGCAGTACTTC
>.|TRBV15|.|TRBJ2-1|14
CATRTQGGYNEQFF
TGTGCCACCAGGACACAGGGGGGGTACAATGAGCAGTTCTTC
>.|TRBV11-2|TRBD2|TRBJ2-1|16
CASSPPASGAYNEQFF
TGTGCCAGCAGCCCCCCCGCTAGCGGGGCCTACAATGAGCAGTTCTTC
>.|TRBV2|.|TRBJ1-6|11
CASSSDSPLHF
TGTGCCAGCAGTAGCGATTCACCCCTCCACTTT
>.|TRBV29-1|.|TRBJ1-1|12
CSVRRSNTEAFF
TGCAGCGTTCGCAGATCGAACACTGAAGCTTTCTTT
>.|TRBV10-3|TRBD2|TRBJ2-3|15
CAIRTSDLNTDTQYF
TGTGCCATCAGGACTAGCGATCTTAACACAGATACGCAGTATTTT
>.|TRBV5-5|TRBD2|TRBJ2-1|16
CASSLWGGGGANEQFF
TGTGCCAGCAGCTTGTGGGGTGGCGGGGGGGCAAACGAGCAGTTCTTC
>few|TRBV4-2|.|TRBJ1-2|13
CASSRDYRDGYTF
TGTGCCAGCAGCCGGGATTACAGGGATGGCTACACCTTC
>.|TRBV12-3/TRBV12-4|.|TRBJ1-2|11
CASSPGVGYTF
TGTGCCAGCAGCCCAGGGGTTGGCTACACCTTC
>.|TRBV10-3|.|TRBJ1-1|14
CAITGTGQGTEAFF
TGTGCCATTACCGGGACTGGGCAGGGAACTGAAGCTTTCTTT